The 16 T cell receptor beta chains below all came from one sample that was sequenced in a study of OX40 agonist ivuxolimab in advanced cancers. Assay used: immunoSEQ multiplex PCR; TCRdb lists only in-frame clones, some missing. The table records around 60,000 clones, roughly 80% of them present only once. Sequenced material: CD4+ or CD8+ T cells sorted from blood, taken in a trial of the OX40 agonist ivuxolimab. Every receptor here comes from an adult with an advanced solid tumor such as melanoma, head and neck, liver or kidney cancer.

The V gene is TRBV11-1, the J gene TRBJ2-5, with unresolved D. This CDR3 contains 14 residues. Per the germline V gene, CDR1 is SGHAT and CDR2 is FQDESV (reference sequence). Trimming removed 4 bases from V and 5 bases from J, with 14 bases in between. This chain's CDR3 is CASSSKVARETQYF. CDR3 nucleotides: TGTGCCAGCAGCTCCAAGGTGGCCAGGGAGACCCAGTACTTC. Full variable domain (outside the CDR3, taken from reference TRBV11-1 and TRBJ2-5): EAEVAQSPRYKITEKSQAVAFWCDPISGHATLYWYRQILGQGPELLVQFQDESVVDDSQLPKDRFSAERLKGVDSTLKIQPAELGDSAMYLCASSSKVARETQYFGPGTRLLVL.

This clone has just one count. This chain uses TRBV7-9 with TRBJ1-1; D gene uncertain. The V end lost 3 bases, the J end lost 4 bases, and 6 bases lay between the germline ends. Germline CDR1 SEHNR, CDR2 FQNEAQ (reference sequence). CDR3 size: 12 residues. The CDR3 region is CASSFEVTEAFF. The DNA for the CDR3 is TGTGCCAGCAGCTTTGAAGTCACTGAAGCTTTCTTT.

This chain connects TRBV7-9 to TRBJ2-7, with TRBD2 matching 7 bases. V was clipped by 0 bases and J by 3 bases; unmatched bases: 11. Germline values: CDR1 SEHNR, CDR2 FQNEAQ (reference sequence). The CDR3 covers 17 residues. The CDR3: CASSLAAPGGEHYEQYF. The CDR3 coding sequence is TGTGCCAGCAGCTTAGCGGCCCCTGGGGGGGAACACTACGAGCAGTACTTC. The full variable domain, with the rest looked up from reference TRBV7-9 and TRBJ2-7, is DTGVSQNPRHKITKRGQNVTFRCDPISEHNRLYWYRQTLGQGPEFLTYFQNEAQLEKSRLLSDRFSAERPKGSFSTLEIQRTEQGDSAMYLCASSLAAPGGEHYEQYFGPGTRLTVT.

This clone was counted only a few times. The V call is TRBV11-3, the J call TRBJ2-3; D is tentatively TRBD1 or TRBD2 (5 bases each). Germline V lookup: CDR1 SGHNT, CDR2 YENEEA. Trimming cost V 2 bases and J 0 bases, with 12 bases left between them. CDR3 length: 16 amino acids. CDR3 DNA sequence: TGTGCCAGCAGCTTACATCGGGACGGGAGCACAGATACGCAGTATTTT. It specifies CASSLHRDGSTDTQYF.

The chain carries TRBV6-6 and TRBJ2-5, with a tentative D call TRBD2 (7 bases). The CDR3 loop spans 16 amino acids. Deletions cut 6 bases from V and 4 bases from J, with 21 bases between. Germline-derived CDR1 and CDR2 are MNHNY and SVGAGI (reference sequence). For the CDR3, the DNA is TGTGCCAGCAGAGGTCCTTGGGGGGGCGCGAGAGAGACCCAGTACTTC. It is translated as CASRGPWGGARETQYF.

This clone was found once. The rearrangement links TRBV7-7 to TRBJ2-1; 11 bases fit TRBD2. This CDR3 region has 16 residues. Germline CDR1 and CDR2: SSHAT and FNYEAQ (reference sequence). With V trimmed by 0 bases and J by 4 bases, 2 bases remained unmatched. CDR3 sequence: CASSLAGLAAYNEQFF. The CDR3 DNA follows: TGTGCCAGCAGCTTAGCGGGACTAGCGGCTTACAATGAGCAGTTCTTC.

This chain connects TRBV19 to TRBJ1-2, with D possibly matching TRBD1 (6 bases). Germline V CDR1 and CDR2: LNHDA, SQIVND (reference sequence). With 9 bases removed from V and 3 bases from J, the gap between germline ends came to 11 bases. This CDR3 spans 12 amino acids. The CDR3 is CASQGIDYGYTF. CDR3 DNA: TGTGCCAGCCAGGGGATTGACTATGGCTACACCTTC. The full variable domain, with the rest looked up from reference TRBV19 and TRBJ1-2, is DGGITQSPKYLFRKEGQNVTLSCEQNLNHDAMYWYRQDPGQGLRLIYYSQIVNDFQKGDIAEGYSVSREKKESFPLTVTSAQKNPTAFYLCASQGIDYGYTFGSGTRLTVV.

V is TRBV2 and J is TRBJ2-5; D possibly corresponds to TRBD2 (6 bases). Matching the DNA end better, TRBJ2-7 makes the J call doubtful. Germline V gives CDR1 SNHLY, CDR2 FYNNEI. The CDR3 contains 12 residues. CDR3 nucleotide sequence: TGTGCCAGCAGGGGGGGTTCCTACGAGCAGTACTTC. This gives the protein CASRGGSYEQYF.

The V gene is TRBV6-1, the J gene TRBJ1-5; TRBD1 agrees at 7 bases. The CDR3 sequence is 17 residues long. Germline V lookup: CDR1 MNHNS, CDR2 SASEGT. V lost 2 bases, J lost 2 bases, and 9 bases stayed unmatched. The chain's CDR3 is CASSERDSYFRNQPQHF. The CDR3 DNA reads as TGTGCCAGCAGTGAAAGGGACAGCTATTTCCGCAATCAGCCCCAGCATTTT.

The DNA for the CDR3 is TGCGCCAGCAACACCGGGACCGGAGCCAAAAACATTCAGTACTTC. Encoded protein: CASNTGTGAKNIQYF. J is TRBJ2-4 and V is TRBV5-1; D possibly uses TRBD1 or TRBD2 (5 bases each). The CDR3 runs to 15 residues. In germline, CDR1 is SGHRS, CDR2 YFSETQ. The V end lost 6 bases, the J end lost 0 bases, and 13 bases lay between the germline ends.

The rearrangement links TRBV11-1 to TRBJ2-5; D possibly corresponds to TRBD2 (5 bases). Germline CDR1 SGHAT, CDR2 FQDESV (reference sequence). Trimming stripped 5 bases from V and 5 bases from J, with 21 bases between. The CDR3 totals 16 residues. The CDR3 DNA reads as TGTGCCAGCAGCCTTAGCGCCCCTCCCGGCCGCGAGACCCAGTACTTC. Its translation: CASSLSAPPGRETQYF.

For the CDR3, the DNA is TGCAGCTCATTGGTACAGGGCCGGGGCGGCTACACCTTC. It translates to CSSLVQGRGGYTF. The chain recombines TRBV29-1 with TRBJ1-2, with a possible D match to TRBD1 (6 bases). The CDR3 has 13 residues. Germline CDR1 and CDR2: SQVTM and ANQGSEA. Trimming stripped 8 bases from V and 8 bases from J, with 21 bases between.

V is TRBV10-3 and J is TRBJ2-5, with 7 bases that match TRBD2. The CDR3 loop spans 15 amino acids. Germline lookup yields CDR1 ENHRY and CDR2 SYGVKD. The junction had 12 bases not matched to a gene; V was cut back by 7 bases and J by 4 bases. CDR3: CAIKSRAGVLETQYF. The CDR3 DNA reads TGTGCCATCAAATCTCGGGCGGGAGTGTTAGAGACCCAGTACTTC.

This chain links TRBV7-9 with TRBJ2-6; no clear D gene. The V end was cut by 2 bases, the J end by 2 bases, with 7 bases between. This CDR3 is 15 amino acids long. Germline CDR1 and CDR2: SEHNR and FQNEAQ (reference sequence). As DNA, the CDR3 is TGTGCCAGCAGCTTATTAATACCTGGGGCCAACGTCCTGACTTTC. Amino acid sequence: CASSLLIPGANVLTF.

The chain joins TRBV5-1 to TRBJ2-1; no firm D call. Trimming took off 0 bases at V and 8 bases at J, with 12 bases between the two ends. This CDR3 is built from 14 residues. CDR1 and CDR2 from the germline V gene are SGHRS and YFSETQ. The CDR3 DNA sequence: TGCGCCAGCAGCTTGGCCGCCCTGGGCGATGAGCAGTTCTTC. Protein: CASSLAALGDEQFF. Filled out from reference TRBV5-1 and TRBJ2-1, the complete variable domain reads KAGVTQTPRYLIKTRGQQVTLSCSPISGHRSVSWYQQTPGQGLQFLFEYFSETQRNKGNFPGRFSGRQFSNSRSEMNVSTLELGDSALYLCASSLAALGDEQFFGPGTRLTVL.

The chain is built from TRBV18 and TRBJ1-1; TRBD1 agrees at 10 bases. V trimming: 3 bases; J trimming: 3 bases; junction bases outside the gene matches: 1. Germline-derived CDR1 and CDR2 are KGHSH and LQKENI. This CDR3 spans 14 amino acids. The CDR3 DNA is TGTGCCAGCTCACCGACAGGGGGCGACACTGAAGCTTTCTTT. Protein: CASSPTGGDTEAFF.